This T cell receptor (beta chain) appears in the sequencing data of a study of blood T cell repertoires in COVID-19. Study context: Sites across the United States, Italy and Spain contributed samples from acute and convalescent COVID-19. The cDNA or gDNA used as material had been derived from T cells, B-cell-depleted T cells, or PBMCs.

From germline, CDR1 is SGHNT and CDR2 YENEEA. Trimming at V came to 8 bases and at J to 3 bases, leaving 6 bases not matched to a gene. The CDR3 covers 13 residues. Methods used by the authors: From reference gene primer amplification, estimates of nucleated cell counts were derived. Some clones are missing from TCRdb's copy, which holds only in-frame ones; the method was immunoSEQ multiplex PCR. The D gene and trimming were derived from the DNA, and the V and J assignments and clone size from that table. The repertoire holds 150,000 or so clones, with 70% to 90% as singletons. The V and J genes are TRBV11-3 and TRBJ1-2; 7 bases are shared with TRBD1. This clonotype was obtained from a woman aged 60-75 years with acute or convalescent COVID-19. Sequenced input: peripheral blood. The CDR3 spells CASAPGQYYGYTF. As DNA, the CDR3 is TGTGCCAGCGCCCCGGGACAGTACTATGGCTACACCTTC.